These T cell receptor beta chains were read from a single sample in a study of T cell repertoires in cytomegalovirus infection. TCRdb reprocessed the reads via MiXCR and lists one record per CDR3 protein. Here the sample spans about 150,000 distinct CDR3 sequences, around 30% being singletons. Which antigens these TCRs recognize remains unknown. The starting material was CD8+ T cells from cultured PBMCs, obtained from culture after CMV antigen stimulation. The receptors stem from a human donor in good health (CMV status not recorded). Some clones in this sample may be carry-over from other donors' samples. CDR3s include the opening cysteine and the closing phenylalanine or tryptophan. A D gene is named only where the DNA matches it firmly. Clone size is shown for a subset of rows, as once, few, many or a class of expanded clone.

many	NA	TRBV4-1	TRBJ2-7	CASSYSRDGTYEQYF	TGCGCCAGCAGTTACTCACGGGACGGAACCTACGAGCAGTACTTC
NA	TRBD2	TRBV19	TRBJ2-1	CASSIDQGLAVNEQFF	TGTGCCAGTAGTATAGACCAGGGACTAGCGGTAAATGAGCAGTTCTTC
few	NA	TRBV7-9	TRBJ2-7	CASSQEPGHATYEQYF	TGTGCCAGCAGCCAAGAGCCGGGACACGCAACCTACGAGCAGTACTTC
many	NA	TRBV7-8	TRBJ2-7	CASSPGGFSYEQYF	TGTGCCAGCAGCCCTGGCGGGTTCTCCTACGAGCAGTACTTC
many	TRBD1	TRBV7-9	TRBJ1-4	CASSSSGPTGAGEKLFF	TGTGCCAGCAGCTCGTCTGGGCCGACAGGGGCGGGTGAAAAACTGTTTTTT
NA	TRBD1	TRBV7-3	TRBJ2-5	CASSLTGTVETQYF	TGTGCCAGCAGCTTAACCGGGACAGTCGAGACCCAGTACTTC
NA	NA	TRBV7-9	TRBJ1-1	CASSRTGDLNTEAFF	TGTGCCAGCAGCCGCACGGGGGACCTGAACACTGAAGCTTTCTTT
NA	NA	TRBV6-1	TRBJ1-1	CASSEATGEAFF	TGTGCCAGCAGTGAAGCGACAGGAGAAGCTTTCTTT
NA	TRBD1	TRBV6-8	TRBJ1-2	CASSYSDRARGYTF	TGTGCCAGCAGTTACTCGGACAGGGCCCGCGGCTACACCTTC
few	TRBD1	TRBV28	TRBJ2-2	CASSLGTGIGELFF	TGTGCCAGCAGTCTAGGGACAGGGATCGGGGAGCTGTTTTTT
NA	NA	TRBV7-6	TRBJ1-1	CASSLAGGLRTEAFF	TGTGCCAGCAGCTTAGCGGGGGGCCTCAGGACTGAAGCTTTCTTT
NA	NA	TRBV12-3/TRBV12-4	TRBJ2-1	CASSPEGNEQFF	TGTGCCAGCAGCCCGGAAGGTAATGAGCAGTTCTTC
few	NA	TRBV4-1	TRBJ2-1	CASVTRDNEQFF	TGCGCCAGCGTCACTAGAGACAATGAGCAGTTCTTC
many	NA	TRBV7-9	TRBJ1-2	CASSSGMEVYGYTF	TGTGCCAGCAGCTCTGGGATGGAGGTCTATGGCTACACCTTC
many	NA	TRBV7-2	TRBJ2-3	CASSLTSSTDTQYF	TGTGCCAGCAGCTTAACCTCTAGCACAGATACGCAGTATTTT
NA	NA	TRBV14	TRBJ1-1	CASSQDVVTMNTEAFF	TGTGCCAGCAGCCAAGATGTAGTTACCATGAACACTGAAGCTTTCTTT
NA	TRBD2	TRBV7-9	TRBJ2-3	CASTPRGYTDTQYF	TGTGCCAGCACCCCGCGGGGGTACACAGATACGCAGTATTTT
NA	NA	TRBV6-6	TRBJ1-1	CASSYSRVGRERGTEAFF	TGTGCCAGCAGTTACTCGAGGGTGGGCAGGGAGCGTGGCACTGAAGCTTTCTTT
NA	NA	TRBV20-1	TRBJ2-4	CSARDGQGGNIQYF	TGCAGTGCTAGAGACGGACAGGGAGGGAACATTCAGTACTTC
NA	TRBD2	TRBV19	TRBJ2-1	CASNDFSGGALTVF	TGTGCCAGTAACGACTTTAGCGGGGGGGCCTTAACCGTCTTC
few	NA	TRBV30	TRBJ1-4	CAWNKGYNEKLFF	TGTGCCTGGAATAAGGGGTATAATGAAAAACTGTTTTTT
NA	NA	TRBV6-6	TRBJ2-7	CASSYPDTRSLTYEQYF	TGTGCCAGCAGTTACCCTGACACCCGAAGCTTAACCTACGAGCAGTACTTC
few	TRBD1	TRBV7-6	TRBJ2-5	CASSPGQGLRLGETQYF	TGTGCCAGCAGCCCCGGACAGGGCCTTCGGTTGGGGGAGACCCAGTACTTC
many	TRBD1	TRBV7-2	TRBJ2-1	CASSYFTGGNEQFF	TGTGCCAGCAGCTACTTCACAGGGGGCAATGAGCAGTTCTTC
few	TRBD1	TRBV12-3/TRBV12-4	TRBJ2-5	CASSSKTDRGEKTQYF	TGTGCCAGCAGCTCAAAGACGGACAGGGGGGAGAAGACCCAGTACTTC
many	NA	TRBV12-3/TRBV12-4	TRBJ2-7	CASSTRPAGSEQYF	TGTGCCAGCAGCACACGCCCCGCGGGTAGCGAGCAGTACTTC
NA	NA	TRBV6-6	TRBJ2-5	CASSALAGMDQETQYF	TGTGCCAGCAGTGCACTTGCAGGGATGGATCAAGAGACCCAGTACTTC
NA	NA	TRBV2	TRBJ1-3	CASRTAYSGNTIYF	TGTGCCAGCAGGACGGCCTACTCTGGAAACACCATATATTTT
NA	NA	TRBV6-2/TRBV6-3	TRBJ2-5	CASSYPRDFQETQYF	TGTGCCAGCAGTTACCCGCGGGACTTCCAAGAGACCCAGTACTTC
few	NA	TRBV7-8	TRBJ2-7	CASSPGWGQEQYF	TGTGCCAGCAGCCCCGGGTGGGGGCAAGAGCAGTACTTC
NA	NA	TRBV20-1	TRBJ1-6	CSTPAEGMNSPLHF	TGCAGTACTCCCGCGGAGGGGATGAATTCACCCCTCCACTTT
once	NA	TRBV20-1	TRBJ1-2	CSARPGGTNYGYTF	TGCAGTGCTAGGCCCGGGGGCACTAACTATGGCTACACCTTC
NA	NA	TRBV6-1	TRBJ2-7	CASSGWSQGGTYEQYF	TGTGCCAGCAGTGGATGGTCTCAAGGGGGGACCTACGAGCAGTACTTC
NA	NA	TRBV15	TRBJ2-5	CATSKRSQETQYF	TGTGCCACCAGCAAGCGGTCCCAAGAGACCCAGTACTTC
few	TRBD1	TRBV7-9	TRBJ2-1	CASSSTGGEQFF	TGTGCCAGCAGCTCCACAGGGGGCGAGCAGTTCTTC
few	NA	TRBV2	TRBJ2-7	CASSQLTGMTYEQYF	TGTGCCAGCAGTCAATTGACAGGAATGACCTACGAGCAGTACTTC
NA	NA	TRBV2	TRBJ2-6	CASNYMTGLGGGANVLTF	TGTGCCAGCAATTACATGACAGGCCTAGGTGGAGGGGCCAACGTCCTGACTTTC
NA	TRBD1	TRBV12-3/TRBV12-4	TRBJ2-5	CASSPTGGSEETQYF	TGTGCCAGCAGTCCAACAGGGGGAAGCGAAGAGACCCAGTACTTC
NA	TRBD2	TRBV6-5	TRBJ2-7	CASSFRTSGYEQYF	TGTGCCAGCAGTTTCCGGACTAGCGGCTACGAGCAGTACTTC
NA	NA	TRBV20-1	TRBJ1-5	CSAGRVYGQPQHF	TGCAGTGCTGGCAGGGTTTACGGTCAGCCCCAGCATTTT
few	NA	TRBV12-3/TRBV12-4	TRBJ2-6	CASSLPPGMTGANVLTF	TGTGCCAGCAGTTTACCGCCGGGAATGACTGGGGCCAACGTCCTGACTTTC
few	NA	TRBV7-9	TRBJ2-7	CASSRGLGYEQYF	TGTGCCAGCAGCCGAGGGTTAGGATACGAGCAGTACTTC
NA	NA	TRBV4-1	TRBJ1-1	CASGREGAEAFF	TGCGCCAGCGGGCGGGAGGGCGCTGAAGCTTTCTTT
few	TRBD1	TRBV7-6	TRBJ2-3	CASSPQGDRAITDTQYF	TGTGCCAGCAGCCCTCAGGGGGACAGGGCCATCACAGATACGCAGTATTTT
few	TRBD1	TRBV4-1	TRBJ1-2	CASSRAPGTGDGYTF	TGCGCCAGCAGCCGTGCCCCCGGGACAGGGGATGGCTACACCTTC
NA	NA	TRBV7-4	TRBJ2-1	CASSRPDEQFF	TGTGCCAGCAGCCGGCCCGATGAGCAGTTCTTC
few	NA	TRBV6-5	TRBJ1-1	CASSGYRRNTEAFF	TGTGCCAGCAGTGGTTACAGGAGGAACACTGAAGCTTTCTTT
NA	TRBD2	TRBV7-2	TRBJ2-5	CASSMTSGAGMETQYF	TGTGCCAGCAGCATGACTAGCGGGGCCGGGATGGAGACCCAGTACTTC
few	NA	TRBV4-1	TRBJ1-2	CASSQDPGPPNYGYTF	TGCGCCAGCAGCCAAGATCCAGGGCCGCCTAACTATGGCTACACCTTC
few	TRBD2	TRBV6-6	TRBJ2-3	CASSYSSGLAGYTQYF	TGTGCCAGCAGTTACTCGTCAGGACTAGCGGGATATACGCAGTATTTT
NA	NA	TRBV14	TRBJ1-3	CASSQGQLSGNTIYF	TGTGCCAGCAGCCAAGGACAGCTGTCTGGAAACACCATATATTTT
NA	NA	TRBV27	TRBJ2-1	CASSTSGARYNEQFF	TGTGCCAGCAGTACCTCAGGGGCGAGGTACAATGAGCAGTTCTTC
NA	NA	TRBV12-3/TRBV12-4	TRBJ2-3	CASSPGRAQYF	TGTGCCAGCAGTCCCGGCCGGGCGCAGTATTTT
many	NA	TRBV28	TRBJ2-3	CASSPLKVFSGPFTDTQYF	TGTGCCAGCAGCCCCCTCAAAGTGTTTAGCGGTCCTTTCACAGATACGCAGTATTTT
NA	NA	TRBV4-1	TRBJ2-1	CASSPADYNEQFF	TGCGCCAGCAGCCCAGCGGACTACAATGAGCAGTTCTTC